This entry is about one T cell receptor (beta chain). The data were produced by immunoSEQ multiplex PCR, yet TCRdb's version contains in-frame clones alone and is incomplete. The sample includes hundreds of thousands of clones, 70% to 90% seen only once; the top ten take about 0.0098%. This entry comes from a study of shared T cell receptors in the human thymus. The V and J ends lost 5 bases and 5 bases, in that order; junction bases with no gene match: 14. Looked up from germline, CDR1 is MNHEY and CDR2 is SMNVEV (reference sequence). The CDR3 totals 16 residues. This sample was shared with a second study, whose subject was human thymus T cells. Per that study: Thymus tissue was removed during corrective cardiac surgery. Apparent bias marked the V and J gene usage of thymic and blood repertoires. Thymic repertoires from unrelated individuals overlapped highly, related research reported.

This clonotype was obtained from a girl in the first two years of life with a congenital heart defect. The chain combines TRBV27 with TRBJ1-1, with 7 bases aligning to TRBD1. Sequencing input: thymocytes. CDR3 in DNA: TGTGCCAGCAGTAGAGTTAGGGGGCCCAGAAAAACTGAAGCTTTCTTT. Residues: CASSRVRGPRKTEAFF.